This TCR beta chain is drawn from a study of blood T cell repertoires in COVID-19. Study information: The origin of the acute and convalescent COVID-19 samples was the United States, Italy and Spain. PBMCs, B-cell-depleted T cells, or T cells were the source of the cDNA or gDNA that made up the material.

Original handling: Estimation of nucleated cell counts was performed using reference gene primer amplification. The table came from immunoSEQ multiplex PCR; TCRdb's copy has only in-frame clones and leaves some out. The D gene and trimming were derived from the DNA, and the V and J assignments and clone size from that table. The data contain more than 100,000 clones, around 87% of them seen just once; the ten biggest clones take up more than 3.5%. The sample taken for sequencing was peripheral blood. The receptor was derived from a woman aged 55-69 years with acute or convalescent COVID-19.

CDR3 bases: TGTGCCAGCACTACCGTGGCGGGGGGCACTGAAGCTTTCTTT. As protein: CASTTVAGGTEAFF. The chain joins TRBV3-1 (or the pseudogene TRBV3-2) to TRBJ1-1, with a weak D call TRBD1 (5 bases). Germline V gene lookup returns CDR1 LGHDT and CDR2 YNNKEL (reference sequence). V was clipped by 7 bases and J by 4 bases, with 16 bases between them. The CDR3 loop spans 14 amino acids.